This TCR beta chain derives from a study of T cells in Graves' hyperthyroidism and ophthalmopathy. This clonotype has only a few counts. The study included ophthalmopathy patients with Clinical Activity Score at least 3, NOSPECS grade at least 4 and duration under 3 months. Any patient presenting with uncontrolled infection, other autoimmune disease, pregnancy or lactation was left out. Amplification targeted TCR beta CDR3 regions from RNA transcripts. The HTBI primer set drove a first-round RT-PCR of the TCR CDR3. One entry per CDR3 protein results from TCRdb running MiXCR on the multiplex PCR reads. The sample includes 300,000 to 400,000 distinct CDR3 sequences, under 20% of them seen just once. Germline lookup yields CDR1 SGDLS and CDR2 YYNGEE. CDR3 length: 14 residues. With 2 bases clipped from V and 5 bases from J, the junction kept 6 bases outside the gene matches.

The sequenced sample was blood. The receptor was isolated from a man younger than 35 with Graves' ophthalmopathy. The rearrangement links TRBV9 to TRBJ2-7, with 8 nucleotides matching TRBD1. The chain's CDR3 is CASSVGQGFDEQYF. The CDR3 nucleotides read TGTGCCAGCAGCGTCGGACAGGGTTTCGACGAGCAGTACTTC.